This T cell receptor (beta chain) was captured by sequencing in a study of blood T cells in healthy people across ages. Sample-barcoded 5' priming and a J-beta primer mix drove a second PCR of roughly 6 to 12 cycles. Each CDR3 protein is one row after TCRdb ran MiXCR on the 5' RACE reads. Here the sample spans more than 600,000 distinct CDR3 sequences, roughly 25% being singletons. The draw of peripheral blood yielded ten milliliters from each donor. Germline-derived CDR1 and CDR2 are DFQATT and SNEGSKA (reference sequence). V trimming: 2 bases; J trimming: 4 bases; junction bases outside the gene matches: 1. This CDR3 spans 14 amino acids. This clonotype appeared once. This sample also appeared in a second study, on T cells of mothers and their children.

Sequenced material: blood. The source of this sequence is a boy aged 5-17 years in good health. This chain links TRBV20-1 with TRBJ2-1; 11 nucleotides agree with TRBD2. Here the CDR3 reads CSARSSGGYNEQFF. CDR3 DNA: TGCAGTGCTAGATCTAGCGGGGGGTACAATGAGCAGTTCTTC.